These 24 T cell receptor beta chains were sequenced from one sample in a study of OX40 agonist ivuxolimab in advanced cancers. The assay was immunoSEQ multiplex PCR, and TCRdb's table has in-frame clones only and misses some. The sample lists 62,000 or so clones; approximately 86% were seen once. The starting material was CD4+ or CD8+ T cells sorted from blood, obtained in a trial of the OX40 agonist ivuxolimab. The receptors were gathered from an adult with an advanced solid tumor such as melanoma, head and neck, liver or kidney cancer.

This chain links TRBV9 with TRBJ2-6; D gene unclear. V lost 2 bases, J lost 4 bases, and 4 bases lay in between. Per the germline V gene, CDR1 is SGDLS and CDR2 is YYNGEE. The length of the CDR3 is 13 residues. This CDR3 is CASSVPGANVLTF. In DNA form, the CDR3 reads TGTGCCAGCAGCGTGCCCGGGGCCAACGTCCTGACTTTC.

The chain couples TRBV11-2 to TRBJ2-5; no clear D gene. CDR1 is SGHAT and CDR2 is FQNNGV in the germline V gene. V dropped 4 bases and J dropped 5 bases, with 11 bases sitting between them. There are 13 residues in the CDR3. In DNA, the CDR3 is TGTGCCAGCAGCTCAAACCTCCGGGAGACCCAGTACTTC. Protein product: CASSSNLRETQYF.

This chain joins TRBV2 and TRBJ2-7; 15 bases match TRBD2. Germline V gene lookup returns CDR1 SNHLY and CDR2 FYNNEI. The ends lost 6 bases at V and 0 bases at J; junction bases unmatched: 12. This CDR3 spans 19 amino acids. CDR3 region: CASRGLAGGPELSSYEQYF. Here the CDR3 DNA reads TGTGCCAGCAGAGGACTAGCGGGAGGGCCAGAACTTAGCTCCTACGAGCAGTACTTC.

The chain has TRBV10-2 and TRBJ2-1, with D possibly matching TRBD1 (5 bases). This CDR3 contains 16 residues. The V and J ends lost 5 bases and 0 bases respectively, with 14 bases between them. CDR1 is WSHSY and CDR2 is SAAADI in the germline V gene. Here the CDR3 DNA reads TGCGCCAGCAGTCTCCTCCAGGGCCCCTCCTACAATGAGCAGTTCTTC. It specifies CASSLLQGPSYNEQFF.

The CDR3 DNA follows: TGTGCCAGCAGCGTCGTCTCTAGCGTTGCAGATACGCAGTATTTT. It is translated as CASSVVSSVADTQYF. The chain links TRBV9 to TRBJ2-3, with D possibly TRBD2 on 6 matching bases. The CDR3 spans 15 residues. Trimming removed 2 bases at V and 4 bases at J, with 14 bases between. Germline-derived CDR1 and CDR2 are SGDLS and YYNGEE. Looking up the rest from reference TRBV9 and TRBJ2-3 gives the full variable domain: DSGVTQTPKHLITATGQRVTLRCSPRSGDLSVYWYQQSLDQGLQFLIQYYNGEERAKGNILERFSAQQFPDLHSELNLSSLELGDSALYFCASSVVSSVADTQYFGPGTRLTVL.

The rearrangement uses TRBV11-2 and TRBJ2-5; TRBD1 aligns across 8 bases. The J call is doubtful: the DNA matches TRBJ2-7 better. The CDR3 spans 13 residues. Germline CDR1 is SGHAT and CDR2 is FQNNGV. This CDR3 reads CASRGGQAYEQYF. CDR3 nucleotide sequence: TGTGCCAGCAGGGGGGGACAGGCCTACGAGCAGTACTTC.

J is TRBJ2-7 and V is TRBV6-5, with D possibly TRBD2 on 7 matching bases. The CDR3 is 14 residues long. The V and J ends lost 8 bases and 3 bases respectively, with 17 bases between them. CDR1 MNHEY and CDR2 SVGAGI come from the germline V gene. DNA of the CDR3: TGTGCCAGCTCGCGACAAGGGGGGGGCTACGAGCAGTACTTC. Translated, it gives CASSRQGGGYEQYF.

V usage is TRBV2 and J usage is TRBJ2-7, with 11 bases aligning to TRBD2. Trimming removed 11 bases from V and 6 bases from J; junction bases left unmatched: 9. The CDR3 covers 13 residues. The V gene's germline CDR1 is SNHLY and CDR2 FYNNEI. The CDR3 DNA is TGTGCCGAGGGGAGACTAGCGGGAAGCGAGCAGTACTTC. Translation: CAEGRLAGSEQYF.

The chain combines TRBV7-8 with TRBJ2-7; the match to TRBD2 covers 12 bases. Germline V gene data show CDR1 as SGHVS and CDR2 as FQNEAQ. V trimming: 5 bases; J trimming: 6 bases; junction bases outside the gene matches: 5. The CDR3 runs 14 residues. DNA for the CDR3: TGTGCCAGCAGCCGTACTAGCGGGAGGACCGAGCAGTACTTC. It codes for CASSRTSGRTEQYF.

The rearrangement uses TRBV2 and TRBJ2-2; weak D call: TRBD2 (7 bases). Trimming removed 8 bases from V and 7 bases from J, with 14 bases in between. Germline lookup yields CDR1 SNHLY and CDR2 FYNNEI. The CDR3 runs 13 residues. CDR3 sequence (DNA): TGTGCCAGCTCCGTCGGGGGGCGCGGGGAGCTGTTTTTT. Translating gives CASSVGGRGELFF.

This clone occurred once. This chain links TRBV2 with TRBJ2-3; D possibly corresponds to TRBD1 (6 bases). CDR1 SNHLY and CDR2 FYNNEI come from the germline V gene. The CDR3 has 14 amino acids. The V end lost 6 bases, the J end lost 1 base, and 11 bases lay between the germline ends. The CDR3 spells CASRDSRGTDTQYF. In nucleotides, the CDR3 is TGTGCCAGCAGGGACAGCCGGGGCACAGATACGCAGTATTTT.

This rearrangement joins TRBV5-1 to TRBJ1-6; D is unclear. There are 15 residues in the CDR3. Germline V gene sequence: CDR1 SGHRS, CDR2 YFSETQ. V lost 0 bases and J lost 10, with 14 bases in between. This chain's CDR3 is CASSLAGLGRSPLHF. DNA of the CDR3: TGCGCCAGCAGCTTGGCCGGTCTCGGTCGCTCACCCCTCCACTTT.

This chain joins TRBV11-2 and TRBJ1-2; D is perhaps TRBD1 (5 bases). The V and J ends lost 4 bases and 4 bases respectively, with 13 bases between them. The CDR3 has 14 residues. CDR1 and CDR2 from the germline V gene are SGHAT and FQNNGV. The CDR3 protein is CASSSVRGSYGYTF. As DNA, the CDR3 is TGTGCCAGCAGCTCCGTACGGGGCAGCTATGGCTACACCTTC.

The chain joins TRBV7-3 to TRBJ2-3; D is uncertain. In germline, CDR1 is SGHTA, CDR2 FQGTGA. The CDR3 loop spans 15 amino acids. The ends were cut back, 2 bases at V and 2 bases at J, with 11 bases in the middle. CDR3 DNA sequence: TGTGCCAGCAGCTTATCCGTCGCTACCACAGATACGCAGTATTTT. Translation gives CASSLSVATTDTQYF.

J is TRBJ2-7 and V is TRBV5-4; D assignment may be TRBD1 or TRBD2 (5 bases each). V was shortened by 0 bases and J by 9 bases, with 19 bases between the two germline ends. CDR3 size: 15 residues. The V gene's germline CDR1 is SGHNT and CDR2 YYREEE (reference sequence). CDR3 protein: CASSLADGGGLWQYF. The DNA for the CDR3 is TGTGCCAGCAGCTTGGCCGATGGGGGTGGCTTGTGGCAGTACTTC.

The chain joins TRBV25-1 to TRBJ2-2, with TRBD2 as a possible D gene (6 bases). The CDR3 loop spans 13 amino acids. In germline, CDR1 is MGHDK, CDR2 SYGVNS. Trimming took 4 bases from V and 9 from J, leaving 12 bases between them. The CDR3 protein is CASSALLARELFF. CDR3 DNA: TGTGCCAGCAGTGCCCTACTAGCCAGGGAGCTGTTTTTT. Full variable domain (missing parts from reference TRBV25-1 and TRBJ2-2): EADIYQTPRYLVIGTGKKITLECSQTMGHDKMYWYQQDPGMELHLIHYSYGVNSTEKGDLSSESTVSRIRTEHFPLTLESARPSHTSQYLCASSALLARELFFGEGSRLTVL.

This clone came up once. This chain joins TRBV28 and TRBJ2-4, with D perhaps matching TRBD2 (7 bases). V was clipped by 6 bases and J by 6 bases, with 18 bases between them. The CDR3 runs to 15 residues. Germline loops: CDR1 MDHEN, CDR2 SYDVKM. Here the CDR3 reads CASSPGGGARNIQYF. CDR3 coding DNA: TGTGCCAGCAGCCCGGGTGGGGGGGCGAGAAACATTCAGTACTTC.

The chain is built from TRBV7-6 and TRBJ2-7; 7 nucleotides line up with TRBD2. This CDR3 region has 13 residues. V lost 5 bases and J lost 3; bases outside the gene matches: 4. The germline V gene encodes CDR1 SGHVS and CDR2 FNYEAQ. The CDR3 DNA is TGTGCCAGCAGCCCACGGACTAGCTACGAGCAGTACTTC. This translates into CASSPRTSYEQYF. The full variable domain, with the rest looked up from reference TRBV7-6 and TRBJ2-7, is GAGVSQSPRYKVTKRGQDVALRCDPISGHVSLYWYRQALGQGPEFLTYFNYEAQQDKSGLPNDRFSAERPEGSISTLTIQRTEQRDSAMYRCASSPRTSYEQYFGPGTRLTVT.

CDR3 sequence: CASSWNTPGPGGEQYF. CDR3 coding DNA: TGTGCCAGCAGCTGGAATACGCCGGGACCCGGCGGGGAGCAGTACTTC. This chain connects TRBV5-5 to TRBJ2-7, with D perhaps being TRBD1 or TRBD2 (5 bases each). The germline V and J ends were trimmed by 3 bases and 7 bases, with 23 bases remaining between them. Germline CDR1 reads SGHKS; CDR2 reads YYEKEE (reference sequence). The length of the CDR3 is 16 residues.

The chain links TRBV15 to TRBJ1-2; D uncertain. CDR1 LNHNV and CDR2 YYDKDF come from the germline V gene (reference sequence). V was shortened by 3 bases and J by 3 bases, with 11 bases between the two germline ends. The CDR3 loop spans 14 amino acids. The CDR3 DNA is TGTGCCACCAGCAGCATAACCAACCACTATGGCTACACCTTC. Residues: CATSSITNHYGYTF.

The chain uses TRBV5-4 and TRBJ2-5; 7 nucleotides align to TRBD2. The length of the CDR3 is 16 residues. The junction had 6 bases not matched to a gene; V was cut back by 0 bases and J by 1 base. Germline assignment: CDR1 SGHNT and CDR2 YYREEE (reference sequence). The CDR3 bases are TGTGCCAGCAGCTTGGGTAGCGGGCCCCCCCAAGAGACCCAGTACTTC. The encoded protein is CASSLGSGPPQETQYF.

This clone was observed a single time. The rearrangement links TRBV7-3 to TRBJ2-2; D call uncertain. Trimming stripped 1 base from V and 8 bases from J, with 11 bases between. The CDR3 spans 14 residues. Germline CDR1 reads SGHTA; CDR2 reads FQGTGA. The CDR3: CASSLNPGGGELFF. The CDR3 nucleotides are TGTGCCAGCAGCTTAAACCCTGGTGGGGGGGAGCTGTTTTTT. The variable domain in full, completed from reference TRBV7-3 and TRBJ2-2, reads GAGVSQTPSNKVTEKGKYVELRCDPISGHTALYWYRQSLGQGPEFLIYFQGTGAADDSGLPNDRFFAVRPEGSVSTLKIQRTERGDSAVYLCASSLNPGGGELFFGEGSRLTVL.

The DNA of the CDR3 is TGTGCCAGCAGTGATTTAGAAGAAGCTTTCTTT. Protein: CASSDLEEAFF. J is TRBJ1-1 and V is TRBV2; D call uncertain. The CDR3 sequence is 11 residues long. V lost 3 bases and J lost 8, with 7 bases in between. CDR1 and CDR2 (germline): SNHLY, FYNNEI. Looking up the rest from reference TRBV2 and TRBJ1-1 gives the full variable domain: EPEVTQTPSHQVTQMGQEVILRCVPISNHLYFYWYRQILGQKVEFLVSFYNNEISEKSEIFDDQFSVERPDGSNFTLKIRSTKLEDSAMYFCASSDLEEAFFGQGTRLTVV.

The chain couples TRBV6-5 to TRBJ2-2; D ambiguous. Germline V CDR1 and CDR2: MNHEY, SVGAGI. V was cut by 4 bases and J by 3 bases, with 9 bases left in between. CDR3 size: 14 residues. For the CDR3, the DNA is TGTGCCAGCAGTTCGAGGCCCCACACCGGGGAGCTGTTTTTT. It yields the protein CASSSRPHTGELFF.